This T cell receptor beta chain was identified in a study of blood T cell repertoires in COVID-19. The table came from immunoSEQ multiplex PCR; TCRdb's copy has only in-frame clones and leaves some out. The sample lists about 270,000 clones, approximately 90% occurring once. V lost 4 bases and J lost 2; bases outside the gene matches: 4. The length of the CDR3 is 16 residues. Germline V gives CDR1 LGHDT, CDR2 YNNKEL (reference sequence). This chain joins TRBV3-1 (or the pseudogene TRBV3-2) and TRBJ2-5, with 13 bases aligning to TRBD2. Sequencing used PBMCs or T cells enriched from blood (not recorded which). The clonotype was recovered from a young man who had recovered from COVID-19. This chain's CDR3 is CASSPRLAGGQETQYF. The DNA for the CDR3 is TGTGCCAGCAGCCCCCGACTAGCGGGGGGACAAGAGACCCAGTACTTC.